Detailed here is one TCR beta chain. This entry comes from a study of identical twins. TCRdb used MiXCR to reprocess the 5' RACE reads, holding one entry per CDR3 protein. The data contain 650,000 to 800,000 distinct CDR3 sequences, about 9.4% of them seen just once; the ten biggest clones take up approximately 0.96%. The same sample was also studied in work on yellow fever vaccine responses in identical twins.

Sequencing was carried out using PBMCs. This clonotype was sampled from a woman under 30 in good health.

The CDR3 DNA is TGTGCCAGCTTAAAAGGGCTAGGGCGCCCCGGGGAGCTGTTTTTT. Protein sequence: CASLKGLGRPGELFF. The genes are TRBV6-1 and TRBJ2-2; no reliable D call. CDR1 is MNHNS, CDR2 SASEGT, per germline. The CDR3 contains 15 residues. With 8 bases removed from V and 6 bases from J, the gap between germline ends came to 19 bases.